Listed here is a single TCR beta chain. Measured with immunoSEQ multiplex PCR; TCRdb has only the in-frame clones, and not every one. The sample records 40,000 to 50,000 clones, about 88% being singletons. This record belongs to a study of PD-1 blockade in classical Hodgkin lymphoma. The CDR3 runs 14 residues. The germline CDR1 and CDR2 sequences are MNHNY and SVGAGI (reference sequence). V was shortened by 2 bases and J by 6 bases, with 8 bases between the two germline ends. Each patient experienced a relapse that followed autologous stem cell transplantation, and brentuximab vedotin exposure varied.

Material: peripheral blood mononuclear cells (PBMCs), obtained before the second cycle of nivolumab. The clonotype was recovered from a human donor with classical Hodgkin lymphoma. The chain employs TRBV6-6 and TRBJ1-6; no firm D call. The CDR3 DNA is TGTGCCAGCAGTTACAGTGGCGGTAATTCACCCCTCCACTTT. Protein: CASSYSGGNSPLHF.